Detailed here is one T cell receptor beta chain. Germline V lookup: CDR1 MGHRA, CDR2 YSYEKL. CDR3 size: 14 residues. The V gene lost 0 bases and the J gene lost 5 bases, with 10 bases spanning the gap. This sample stems from a study of blood T cell repertoires in COVID-19. Looking at the study overall: Specimens from acute and convalescent COVID-19 originated in the United States, Italy and Spain. PBMCs, B-cell-depleted T cells, or T cells provided the cDNA or gDNA that made up the material.

Under the authors' procedure: Amplifying reference gene primers gave estimates of nucleated cell counts. Generated by immunoSEQ multiplex PCR, the TCRdb table keeps only in-frame clones and is missing some. V and J calls and clone size follow that table, whereas D and trimming were derived from the DNA. This sample has around 430,000 clones; roughly 88% occur once, and the top ten carry about 12%. The chain is built from TRBV4-1 and TRBJ1-1; D perhaps matches TRBD1 (5 bases). This clonotype was obtained from a woman in her 50s with COVID-19, enrolled during active disease. Specimen: peripheral blood. For the CDR3, the DNA is TGCGCCAGCAGCCAAGAATGGGGGGGGACTGAAGCTTTCTTT. This encodes CASSQEWGGTEAFF.